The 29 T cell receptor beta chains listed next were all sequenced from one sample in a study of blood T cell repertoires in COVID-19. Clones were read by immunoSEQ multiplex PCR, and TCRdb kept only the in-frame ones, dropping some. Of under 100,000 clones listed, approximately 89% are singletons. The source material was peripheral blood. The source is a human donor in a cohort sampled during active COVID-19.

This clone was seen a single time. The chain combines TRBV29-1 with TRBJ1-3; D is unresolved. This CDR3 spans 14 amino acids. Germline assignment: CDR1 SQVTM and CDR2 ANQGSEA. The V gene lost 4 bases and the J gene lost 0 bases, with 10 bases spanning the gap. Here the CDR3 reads CSVGEGVSGNTIYF. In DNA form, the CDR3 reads TGCAGCGTTGGAGAGGGCGTCTCTGGAAACACCATATATTTT.

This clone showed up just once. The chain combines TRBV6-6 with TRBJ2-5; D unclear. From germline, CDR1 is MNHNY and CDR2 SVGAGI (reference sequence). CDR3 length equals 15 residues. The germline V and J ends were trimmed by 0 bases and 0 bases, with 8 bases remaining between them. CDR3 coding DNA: TGTGCCAGCAGTTACTCGAACGCGTACCAAGAGACCCAGTACTTC. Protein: CASSYSNAYQETQYF.

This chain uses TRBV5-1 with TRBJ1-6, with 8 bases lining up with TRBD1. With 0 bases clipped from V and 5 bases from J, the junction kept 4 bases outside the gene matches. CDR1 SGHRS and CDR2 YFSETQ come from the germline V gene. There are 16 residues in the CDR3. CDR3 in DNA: TGCGCCAGCAGCTTGGGGACAGGGTTGGATAATTCACCCCTCCACTTT. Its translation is CASSLGTGLDNSPLHF.

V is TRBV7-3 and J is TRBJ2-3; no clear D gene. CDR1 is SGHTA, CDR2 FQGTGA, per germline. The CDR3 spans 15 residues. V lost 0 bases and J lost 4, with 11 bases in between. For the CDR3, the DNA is TGTGCCAGCAGCTTAACGTCCAGTCTCTCAGATACGCAGTATTTT. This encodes CASSLTSSLSDTQYF.

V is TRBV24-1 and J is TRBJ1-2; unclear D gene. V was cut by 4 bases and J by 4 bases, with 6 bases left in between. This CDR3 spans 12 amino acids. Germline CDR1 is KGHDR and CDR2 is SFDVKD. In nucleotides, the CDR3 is TGTGCCACCAGTGAAGCGGGCTATGGCTACACCTTC. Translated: CATSEAGYGYTF.

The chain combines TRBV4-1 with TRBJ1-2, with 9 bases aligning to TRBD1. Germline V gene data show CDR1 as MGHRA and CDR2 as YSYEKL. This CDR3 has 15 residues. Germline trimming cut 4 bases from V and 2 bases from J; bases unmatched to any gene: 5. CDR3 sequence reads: CASSPGQGPNYGYTF. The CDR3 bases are TGCGCCAGCAGCCCAGGACAGGGGCCGAACTATGGCTACACCTTC.

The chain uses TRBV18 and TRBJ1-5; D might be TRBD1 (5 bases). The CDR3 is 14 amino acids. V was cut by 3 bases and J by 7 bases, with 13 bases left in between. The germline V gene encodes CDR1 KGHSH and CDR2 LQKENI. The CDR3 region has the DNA TGTGCCAGCTCACCTGGACAAAAGGGGCAGCCCCAGCATTTT. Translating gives CASSPGQKGQPQHF. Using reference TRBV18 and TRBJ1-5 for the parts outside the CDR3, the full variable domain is NAGVMQNPRHLVRRRGQEARLRCSPMKGHSHVYWYRQLPEEGLKFMVYLQKENIIDESGMPKERFSAEFPKEGPSILRIQQVVRGDSAAYFCASSPGQKGQPQHFGDGTRLSIL.

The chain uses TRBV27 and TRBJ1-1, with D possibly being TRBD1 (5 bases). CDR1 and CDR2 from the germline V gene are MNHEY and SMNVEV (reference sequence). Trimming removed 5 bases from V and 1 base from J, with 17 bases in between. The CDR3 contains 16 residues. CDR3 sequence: CASSPGRGSPNTEAFF. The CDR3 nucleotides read TGTGCCAGCAGTCCGGGACGGGGGTCCCCGAACACTGAAGCTTTCTTT.

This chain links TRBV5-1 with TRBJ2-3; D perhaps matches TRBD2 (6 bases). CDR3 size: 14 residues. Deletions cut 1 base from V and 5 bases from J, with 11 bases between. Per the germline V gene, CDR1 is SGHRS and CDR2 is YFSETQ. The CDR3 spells CASSLWGEVDTQYF. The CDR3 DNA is TGCGCCAGCAGCTTGTGGGGGGAGGTAGATACGCAGTATTTT.

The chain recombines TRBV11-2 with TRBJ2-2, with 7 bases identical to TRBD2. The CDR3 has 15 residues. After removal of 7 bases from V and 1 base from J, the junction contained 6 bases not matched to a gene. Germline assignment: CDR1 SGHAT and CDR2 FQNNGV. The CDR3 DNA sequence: TGTGCCAGCACCCGAAGCGGGGAGAACACCGGGGAGCTGTTTTTT. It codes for CASTRSGENTGELFF.

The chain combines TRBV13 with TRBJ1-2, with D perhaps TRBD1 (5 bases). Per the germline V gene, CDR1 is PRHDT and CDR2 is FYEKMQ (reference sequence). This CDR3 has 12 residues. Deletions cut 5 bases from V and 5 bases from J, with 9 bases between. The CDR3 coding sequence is TGTGCCAGCAGCGACAGTCTATATGGCTACACCTTC. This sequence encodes CASSDSLYGYTF.

The DNA for the CDR3 is TGTGCCAGCTGTGTTTCAGGGGAAGTTGGCTATGGCTACACCTTC. This gives the protein CASCVSGEVGYGYTF. The J gene is TRBJ1-2, the V gene TRBV18, with D maybe TRBD1 (6 bases). The CDR3 runs to 15 residues. Between the trimmed V and J ends, which lost 7 bases and 4 bases, there was a span of 19 bases. CDR1 and CDR2 (germline): KGHSH, LQKENI. Based on the CDR3 plus reference TRBV18 and TRBJ1-2, the full variable domain is NAGVMQNPRHLVRRRGQEARLRCSPMKGHSHVYWYRQLPEEGLKFMVYLQKENIIDESGMPKERFSAEFPKEGPSILRIQQVVRGDSAAYFCASCVSGEVGYGYTFGSGTRLTVV.

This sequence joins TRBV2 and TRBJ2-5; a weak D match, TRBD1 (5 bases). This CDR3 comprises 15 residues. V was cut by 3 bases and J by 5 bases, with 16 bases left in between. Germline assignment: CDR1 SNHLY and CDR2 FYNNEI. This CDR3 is CASSDAGSLGETQYF. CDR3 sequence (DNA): TGTGCCAGCAGTGACGCAGGGTCGCTGGGGGAGACCCAGTACTTC. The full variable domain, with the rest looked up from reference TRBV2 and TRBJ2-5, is EPEVTQTPSHQVTQMGQEVILRCVPISNHLYFYWYRQILGQKVEFLVSFYNNEISEKSEIFDDQFSVERPDGSNFTLKIRSTKLEDSAMYFCASSDAGSLGETQYFGPGTRLLVL.

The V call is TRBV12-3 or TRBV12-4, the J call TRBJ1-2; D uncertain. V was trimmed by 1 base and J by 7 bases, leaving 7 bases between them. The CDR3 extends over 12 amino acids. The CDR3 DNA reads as TGTGCCAGCAGTTTAGTCCCTCGTGGCTACACCTTC. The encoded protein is CASSLVPRGYTF.

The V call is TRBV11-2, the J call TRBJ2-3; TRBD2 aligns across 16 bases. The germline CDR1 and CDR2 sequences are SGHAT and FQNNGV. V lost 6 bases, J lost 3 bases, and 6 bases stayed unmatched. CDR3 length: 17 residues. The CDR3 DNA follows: TGTGCCAGCAGGCCCGGGACTAGCGGGGGGGCGACAGATACGCAGTATTTT. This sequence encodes CASRPGTSGGATDTQYF.

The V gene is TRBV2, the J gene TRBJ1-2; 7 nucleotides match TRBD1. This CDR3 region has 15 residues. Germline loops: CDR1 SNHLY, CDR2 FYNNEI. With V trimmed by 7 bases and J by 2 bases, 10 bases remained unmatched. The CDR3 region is CASKGATGSNYGYTF. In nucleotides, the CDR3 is TGTGCCAGCAAGGGAGCGACAGGGAGCAACTATGGCTACACCTTC.

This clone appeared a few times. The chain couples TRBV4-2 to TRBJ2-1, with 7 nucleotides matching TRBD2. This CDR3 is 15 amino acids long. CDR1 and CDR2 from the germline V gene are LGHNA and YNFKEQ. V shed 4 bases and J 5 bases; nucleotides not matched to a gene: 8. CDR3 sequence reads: CASSPGGAGDNEQFF. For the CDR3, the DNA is TGTGCCAGCAGCCCCGGTGGGGCGGGGGACAATGAGCAGTTCTTC.

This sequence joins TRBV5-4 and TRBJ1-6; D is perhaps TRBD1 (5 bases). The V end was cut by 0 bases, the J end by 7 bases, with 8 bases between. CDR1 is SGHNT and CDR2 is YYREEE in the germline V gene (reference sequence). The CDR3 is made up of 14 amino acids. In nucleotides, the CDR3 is TGTGCCAGCAGCTTGGTCACAGGCAATTCACCCCTCCACTTT. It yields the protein CASSLVTGNSPLHF.

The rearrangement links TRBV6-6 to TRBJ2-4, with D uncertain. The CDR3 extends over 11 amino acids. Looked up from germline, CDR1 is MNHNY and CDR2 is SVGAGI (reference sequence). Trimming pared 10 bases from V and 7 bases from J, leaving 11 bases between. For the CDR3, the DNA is TGTGCCACCTCAGGCCGGAACATTCAGTACTTC. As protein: CATSGRNIQYF.

CDR3 sequence: CASSSGQVNTGELFF. The CDR3 DNA follows: TGTGCCAGCAGCTCGGGACAGGTTAACACCGGGGAGCTGTTTTTT. The chain employs TRBV12-1 and TRBJ2-2; the DNA was not used to check the table's D call, TRBD1. TRBV12-1 is recorded as a pseudogene. This CDR3 contains 15 residues.

CDR3 loop: CASSKEEPDSYEQYF. CDR3 nucleotide sequence: TGTGCCAGTAGTAAAGAGGAGCCGGACTCCTACGAGCAGTACTTC. This rearrangement joins TRBV19 to TRBJ2-7; no reliable D call. Trimming stripped 4 bases from V and 0 bases from J, with 13 bases between. The CDR3 contains 15 residues. Per germline, CDR1 LNHDA and CDR2 SQIVND (reference sequence).

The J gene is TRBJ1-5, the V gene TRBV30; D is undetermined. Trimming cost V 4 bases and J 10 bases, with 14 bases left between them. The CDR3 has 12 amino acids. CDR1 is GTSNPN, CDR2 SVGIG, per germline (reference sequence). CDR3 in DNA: TGTGCCTGGACCTATCCGGGTCTTCCCCAGCATTTT. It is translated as CAWTYPGLPQHF.

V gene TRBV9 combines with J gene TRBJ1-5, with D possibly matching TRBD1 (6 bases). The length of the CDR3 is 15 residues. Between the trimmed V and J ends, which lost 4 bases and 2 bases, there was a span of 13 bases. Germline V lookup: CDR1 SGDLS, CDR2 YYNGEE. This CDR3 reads CASSKDSVGNQPQHF. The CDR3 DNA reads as TGTGCCAGCAGCAAGGACAGTGTGGGCAATCAGCCCCAGCATTTT.

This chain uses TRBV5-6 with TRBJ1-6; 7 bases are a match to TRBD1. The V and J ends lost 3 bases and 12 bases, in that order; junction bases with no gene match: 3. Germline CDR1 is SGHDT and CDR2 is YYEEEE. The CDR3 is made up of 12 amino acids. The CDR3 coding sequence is TGTGCCAGCAGCTGGACAGGTTTACCCCTCCACTTT. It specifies CASSWTGLPLHF.

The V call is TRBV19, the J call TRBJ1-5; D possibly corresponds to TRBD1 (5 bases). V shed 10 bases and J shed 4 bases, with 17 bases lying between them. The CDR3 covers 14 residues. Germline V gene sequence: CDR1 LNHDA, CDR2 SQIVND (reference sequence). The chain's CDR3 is CATQNRGLNQPQHF. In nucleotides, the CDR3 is TGTGCCACTCAAAATAGGGGACTAAATCAGCCCCAGCATTTT.

This CDR3 is CASSVVGGAGNTIYF. The CDR3 nucleotides are TGTGCCAGCAGCGTAGTCGGGGGAGCTGGAAACACCATATATTTT. The V and J genes are TRBV9 and TRBJ1-3; maybe TRBD1 (5 bases). V was clipped by 0 bases and J by 2 bases, with 9 bases between them. The CDR3 covers 15 residues. CDR1 and CDR2 (germline): SGDLS, YYNGEE.

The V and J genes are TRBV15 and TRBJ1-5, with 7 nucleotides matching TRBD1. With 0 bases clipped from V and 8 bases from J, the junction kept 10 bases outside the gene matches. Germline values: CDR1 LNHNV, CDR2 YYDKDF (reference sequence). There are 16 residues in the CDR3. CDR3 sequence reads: CATSRDGDSGREPQHF. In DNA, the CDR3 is TGTGCCACCAGCAGAGATGGGGACAGCGGCCGGGAGCCCCAGCATTTT.

The CDR3 coding sequence is TGTGCCAGCAGCTGGGGAGGGGGGAACTATGGCTACACCTTC. This translates into CASSWGGGNYGYTF. This chain joins TRBV5-6 and TRBJ1-2; tentatively, D is TRBD1 (6 bases). V lost 3 bases to trimming and J lost 2 bases, with 11 bases between them. The CDR3 spans 14 residues. Germline loops: CDR1 SGHDT, CDR2 YYEEEE.

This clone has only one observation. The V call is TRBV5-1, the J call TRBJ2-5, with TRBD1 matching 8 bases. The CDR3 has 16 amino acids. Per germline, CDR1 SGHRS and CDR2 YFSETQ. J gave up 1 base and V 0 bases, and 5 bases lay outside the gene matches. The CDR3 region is CASSLVGQGLQETQYF. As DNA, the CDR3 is TGCGCCAGCAGCTTGGTCGGACAGGGCCTCCAAGAGACCCAGTACTTC.